This TCR beta chain stems from a study of blood T cells in healthy people across ages. A second PCR, run for roughly 7 to 11 cycles, used a sample-barcoded 5' primer plus a J-beta primer mix. Via MiXCR, TCRdb re-called the 5' RACE reads, giving one row per CDR3 protein. The sample consists of some 850,000 distinct CDR3 sequences, roughly 24% of them appearing once. Each individual donor underwent a draw of about 9.9 milliliters of peripheral blood. CDR3 size: 14 residues. V lost 3 bases to trimming and J lost 3 bases, with 15 bases between them. Germline V gives CDR1 DFQATT, CDR2 SNEGSKA (reference sequence). These same data were also listed under a study on T cells of mothers and their children.

This TCR derives from a boy between 10 and 17 years old in good health. The chain couples TRBV20-1 to TRBJ2-7, with D perhaps TRBD2 (6 bases). Sequenced sample: blood. CDR3 in DNA: TGCAGTGCTAGGGGTCGGGGGAGCCGCTACGAGCAGTACTTC. Encoded protein: CSARGRGSRYEQYF.